This TCR beta chain was obtained from a study of cytomegalovirus exposure and HLA in healthy donors. Method: immunoSEQ multiplex PCR; TCRdb's copy keeps in-frame clones and lacks some. The profile shows about 40,000 clones, 93% of them singletons. From germline, CDR1 is SGHAT and CDR2 FQNNGV. V was clipped by 1 base and J by 4 bases, with 13 bases between them. The CDR3 runs to 15 residues. This clone was counted a single time. The gene calls are TRBV11-2 and TRBJ1-1; D unclear. This TCR derives from a woman aged 18-30 years in good health and CMV-seronegative. Sequences were obtained from PBMCs. CDR3 nucleotides: TGTGCCAGCAGCTTAGGAGTCTCGGGAGCCACTGAAGCTTTCTTT. Amino acid sequence: CASSLGVSGATEAFF.